The rows below give T cell receptor beta chains drawn from one sample of a study of blood T cell repertoires in COVID-19. Assay used: immunoSEQ multiplex PCR; TCRdb lists only in-frame clones, some missing. Among 95,000 to 150,000 clones listed, 85% were seen once. What was sequenced was peripheral blood. The receptors originated from a man older than 75 with active or convalescent COVID-19. Both conserved end residues are part of each CDR3. D genes are given only for firm matches. The size of a clone is reported for some rows only, either as once, few or many, or as a class for expanded clones.

j_call: TRBJ2-4
d_call: TRBD1
clone_size: NA
cdr3_length: 13
v_call: TRBV28
cdr3_aa: CASGRDRGGIQYF
cdr3_nt: TGTGCCAGCGGGCGGGACAGGGGCGGCATTCAGTACTTC

j_call: TRBJ2-3
d_call: NA
clone_size: NA
cdr3_length: 12
v_call: TRBV7-3
cdr3_aa: CASSPPSGTQYF
cdr3_nt: TGTGCCAGCAGCCCCCCCTCGGGGACGCAGTATTTT

j_call: TRBJ2-5
d_call: TRBD2
clone_size: NA
cdr3_length: 14
v_call: TRBV28
cdr3_aa: CATQGLAGRETQYF
cdr3_nt: TGTGCCACCCAAGGACTAGCGGGAAGAGAGACCCAGTACTTC

j_call: TRBJ2-1
d_call: NA
clone_size: few
cdr3_length: 13
v_call: TRBV7-9
cdr3_aa: CASSAGTFNEQFF
cdr3_nt: TGTGCCAGCAGCGCCGGGACTTTCAATGAGCAGTTCTTC

j_call: TRBJ1-3
d_call: TRBD1
clone_size: NA
cdr3_length: 16
v_call: TRBV27
cdr3_aa: CASSLSGTGAGNTIYF
cdr3_nt: TGTGCCAGCAGTTTATCCGGGACAGGGGCTGGAAACACCATATATTTT

j_call: TRBJ2-7
d_call: TRBD1
clone_size: NA
cdr3_length: 14
v_call: TRBV2
cdr3_aa: CASSLDRKTYEQYF
cdr3_nt: TGTGCCAGCAGTTTGGACAGGAAAACCTACGAGCAGTACTTC

j_call: TRBJ1-1
d_call: NA
clone_size: NA
cdr3_length: 14
v_call: TRBV11-2
cdr3_aa: CASSSRGQTREAFF
cdr3_nt: TGTGCCAGCAGCTCCCGAGGGCAGACTAGGGAAGCTTTCTTT

j_call: TRBJ2-1
d_call: TRBD2
clone_size: NA
cdr3_length: 14
v_call: TRBV11-2
cdr3_aa: CASSVAGEWNEQFF
cdr3_nt: TGTGCCAGCAGTGTAGCGGGAGAATGGAATGAGCAGTTCTTC

j_call: TRBJ1-5
d_call: NA
clone_size: NA
cdr3_length: 13
v_call: TRBV3-1/TRBV3-2
cdr3_aa: CASSQDLNQPQHF
cdr3_nt: TGTGCCAGCAGCCAAGACCTCAATCAGCCCCAGCATTTT

j_call: TRBJ1-4
d_call: NA
clone_size: NA
cdr3_length: 13
v_call: TRBV5-4
cdr3_aa: CASSLGRKEKLFF
cdr3_nt: TGTGCCAGCAGCTTGGGGCGGAAGGAAAAACTGTTTTTT

j_call: TRBJ2-1
d_call: TRBD2
clone_size: NA
cdr3_length: 12
v_call: TRBV6-5
cdr3_aa: CASGGGYNEQFF
cdr3_nt: TGTGCCAGCGGCGGGGGGTACAATGAGCAGTTCTTC

j_call: TRBJ2-3
d_call: NA
clone_size: NA
cdr3_length: 15
v_call: TRBV29-1
cdr3_aa: CSVEVAGSSTDTQYF
cdr3_nt: TGCAGCGTTGAAGTGGCAGGATCTAGCACAGATACGCAGTATTTT

j_call: TRBJ1-5
d_call: NA
clone_size: NA
cdr3_length: 12
v_call: TRBV6-2/TRBV6-3
cdr3_aa: CASSRGNQPQHF
cdr3_nt: TGTGCCAGCAGTAGGGGAAATCAGCCCCAGCATTTT

j_call: TRBJ2-2
d_call: TRBD2
clone_size: once
cdr3_length: 13
v_call: TRBV7-3
cdr3_aa: CASSLAGTGELFF
cdr3_nt: TGTGCCAGCAGTCTAGCGGGCACCGGGGAGCTGTTTTTT

j_call: TRBJ2-3
d_call: TRBD2
clone_size: NA
cdr3_length: 13
v_call: TRBV29-1
cdr3_aa: CSARTSGGLTQYF
cdr3_nt: TGCAGCGCCCGGACTAGCGGGGGGCTTACGCAGTATTTT

j_call: TRBJ2-5
d_call: TRBD2
clone_size: NA
cdr3_length: 15
v_call: TRBV9
cdr3_aa: CASSVGAREGETQYF
cdr3_nt: TGTGCCAGCAGCGTAGGGGCACGGGAGGGAGAGACCCAGTACTTC

j_call: TRBJ2-5
d_call: TRBD2
clone_size: NA
cdr3_length: 15
v_call: TRBV24-1
cdr3_aa: CATSDSLAGVETQYF
cdr3_nt: TGTGCCACCAGTGATTCCCTGGCGGGAGTTGAGACCCAGTACTTC

j_call: TRBJ2-1
d_call: TRBD2
clone_size: NA
cdr3_length: 13
v_call: TRBV5-4
cdr3_aa: CASSLAGGNEQFF
cdr3_nt: TGTGCCAGCAGCTTAGCGGGAGGAAATGAGCAGTTCTTC

j_call: TRBJ2-3
d_call: NA
clone_size: few
cdr3_length: 13
v_call: TRBV12-3/TRBV12-4
cdr3_aa: CASSTQGLDTQYF
cdr3_nt: TGTGCCAGCAGTACACAGGGATTAGATACGCAGTATTTT

j_call: TRBJ2-5
d_call: TRBD2
clone_size: once
cdr3_length: 14
v_call: TRBV2
cdr3_aa: CASSPLAGGETQYF
cdr3_nt: TGTGCCAGCAGCCCACTAGCGGGCGGGGAGACCCAGTACTTC

j_call: TRBJ2-3
d_call: TRBD2
clone_size: NA
cdr3_length: 12
v_call: TRBV24-1
cdr3_aa: CATGGEGDTQYF
cdr3_nt: TGTGCCACCGGGGGGGAGGGGGATACGCAGTATTTT

j_call: TRBJ2-7
d_call: NA
clone_size: few
cdr3_length: 16
v_call: TRBV23-1
cdr3_aa: CASSQLQGRGSYEQYF
cdr3_nt: TGCGCCAGCAGTCAGTTACAGGGCCGGGGCTCCTACGAGCAGTACTTC

j_call: TRBJ1-1
d_call: NA
clone_size: NA
cdr3_length: 16
v_call: TRBV25-1
cdr3_aa: CASSAIDGAMNTEAFF
cdr3_nt: TGTGCCAGCAGTGCCATCGATGGGGCTATGAACACTGAAGCTTTCTTT

j_call: TRBJ2-5
d_call: TRBD2
clone_size: NA
cdr3_length: 14
v_call: TRBV7-2
cdr3_aa: CASSRGLSKETQYF
cdr3_nt: TGTGCCAGCAGCCGGGGACTATCTAAAGAGACCCAGTACTTC

j_call: TRBJ2-7
d_call: NA
clone_size: NA
cdr3_length: 14
v_call: TRBV7-2
cdr3_aa: CASSLEAGIYEQYF
cdr3_nt: TGTGCCAGCAGCTTAGAGGCAGGGATCTACGAGCAGTACTTC

j_call: TRBJ2-1
d_call: NA
clone_size: NA
cdr3_length: 15
v_call: TRBV7-9
cdr3_aa: CASSLALGVGNEQFF
cdr3_nt: TGTGCCAGCAGCTTAGCGCTAGGTGTCGGCAATGAGCAGTTCTTC

j_call: TRBJ2-1
d_call: NA
clone_size: NA
cdr3_length: 12
v_call: TRBV29-1
cdr3_aa: CSVDPLGNEQFF
cdr3_nt: TGCAGCGTGGATCCATTGGGCAATGAGCAGTTCTTC

j_call: TRBJ2-7
d_call: NA
clone_size: few
cdr3_length: 13
v_call: TRBV15
cdr3_aa: CATKGVSSREQYF
cdr3_nt: TGTGCCACCAAGGGGGTGTCGTCAAGAGAGCAGTACTTC

j_call: TRBJ2-3
d_call: TRBD1
clone_size: NA
cdr3_length: 14
v_call: TRBV5-1
cdr3_aa: CASSSTSNRGAQYF
cdr3_nt: TGCGCCAGCAGCTCCACATCGAACAGGGGGGCGCAGTATTTT

j_call: TRBJ2-7
d_call: NA
clone_size: few
cdr3_length: 12
v_call: TRBV12-3/TRBV12-4
cdr3_aa: CASSPTSYEQYF
cdr3_nt: TGTGCCAGCAGCCCGACTTCCTACGAGCAGTACTTC

j_call: TRBJ2-2
d_call: NA
clone_size: NA
cdr3_length: 16
v_call: TRBV28
cdr3_aa: CASSLSVLKNTGELFF
cdr3_nt: TGTGCCAGCAGTTTATCTGTATTAAAGAACACCGGGGAGCTGTTTTTT

j_call: TRBJ2-2
d_call: TRBD2
clone_size: NA
cdr3_length: 16
v_call: TRBV10-2
cdr3_aa: CASSDPSGSVSGELFF
cdr3_nt: TGCGCCAGCAGTGACCCTAGCGGGAGTGTTTCCGGGGAGCTGTTTTTT

j_call: TRBJ2-5
d_call: TRBD1
clone_size: NA
cdr3_length: 15
v_call: TRBV24-1
cdr3_aa: CATSETGQGGETQYF
cdr3_nt: TGTGCCACCAGTGAAACGGGACAGGGTGGAGAGACCCAGTACTTC

j_call: TRBJ1-1
d_call: TRBD1
clone_size: NA
cdr3_length: 13
v_call: TRBV6-1
cdr3_aa: CASSERQGTEAFF
cdr3_nt: TGTGCCAGCAGTGAGCGACAGGGCACTGAAGCTTTCTTT

j_call: TRBJ1-3
d_call: NA
clone_size: NA
cdr3_length: 14
v_call: TRBV19
cdr3_aa: CASSTSGTGNTIYF
cdr3_nt: TGTGCCAGTAGTACTTCAGGGACTGGAAACACCATATATTTT

j_call: TRBJ2-5
d_call: NA
clone_size: NA
cdr3_length: 13
v_call: TRBV7-9
cdr3_aa: CASSLAGSETQYF
cdr3_nt: TGTGCCAGCAGCTTAGCCGGGTCGGAGACCCAGTACTTC

j_call: TRBJ1-5
d_call: NA
clone_size: once
cdr3_length: 16
v_call: TRBV18
cdr3_aa: CASSPENSPSNQPQHF
cdr3_nt: TGTGCCAGCTCACCTGAGAACAGTCCTAGCAATCAGCCCCAGCATTTT

j_call: TRBJ2-7
d_call: NA
clone_size: NA
cdr3_length: 14
v_call: TRBV29-1
cdr3_aa: CSVGGTDTSYEQYF
cdr3_nt: TGCAGCGTCGGCGGGACTGATACCTCCTACGAGCAGTACTTC

j_call: TRBJ1-4
d_call: NA
clone_size: once
cdr3_length: 12
v_call: TRBV12-3/TRBV12-4
cdr3_aa: CASSSGGEKLFF
cdr3_nt: TGTGCCAGCAGTTCGGGGGGCGAAAAACTGTTTTTT

j_call: TRBJ1-2
d_call: NA
clone_size: NA
cdr3_length: 15
v_call: TRBV9
cdr3_aa: CASSERVDLGYGYTF
cdr3_nt: TGTGCCAGCAGCGAGAGGGTTGACCTGGGCTATGGCTACACCTTC

j_call: TRBJ2-5
d_call: NA
clone_size: NA
cdr3_length: 14
v_call: TRBV5-5
cdr3_aa: CASSRLGGRETQYF
cdr3_nt: TGTGCCAGCAGCAGACTCGGGGGGCGGGAGACCCAGTACTTC

j_call: TRBJ1-1
d_call: NA
clone_size: NA
cdr3_length: 13
v_call: TRBV12-3/TRBV12-4
cdr3_aa: CASSLVRATEAFF
cdr3_nt: TGTGCCAGCAGTTTAGTGAGGGCCACTGAAGCTTTCTTT

j_call: TRBJ2-7
d_call: TRBD2
clone_size: NA
cdr3_length: 15
v_call: TRBV7-2
cdr3_aa: CASSLNSGGPVGQYF
cdr3_nt: TGTGCCAGCAGCTTAAATAGCGGGGGCCCTGTCGGGCAGTACTTC

j_call: TRBJ2-5
d_call: TRBD2
clone_size: NA
cdr3_length: 18
v_call: TRBV6-2/TRBV6-3
cdr3_aa: CASSYGRRTSGRAETQYF
cdr3_nt: TGTGCCAGCAGTTACGGGAGGAGAACTAGCGGGAGAGCGGAGACCCAGTACTTC

j_call: TRBJ1-1
d_call: NA
clone_size: once
cdr3_length: 14
v_call: TRBV5-6
cdr3_aa: CASSLPTGNTEAFF
cdr3_nt: TGTGCCAGCAGCCTACCGACAGGGAACACTGAAGCTTTCTTT